These 8 T cell receptor beta chains were sequenced from one sample in a study of blood T cells in healthy people across ages. A second roughly 7 to 11 cycle PCR used barcoded and J-beta primers. In TCRdb, the 5' RACE reads were re-called with MiXCR into one record per CDR3 protein. The sample holds a few hundred thousand distinct CDR3 sequences, over 25% seen once. This sample was shared with a second study, whose subject was T cells of mothers and their children.

Sequenced sample: blood. Every receptor here comes from a boy aged 2 to 10 in good health.

The rearrangement joins TRBV7-2 to TRBJ2-7, with no clear D. The CDR3 has 14 amino acids. The germline V gene encodes CDR1 SGHTA and CDR2 FQGNSA. The germline V and J ends were trimmed by 1 base and 5 bases, with 12 bases remaining between them. The CDR3 protein is CASSLGVLSHEQYF. The CDR3 bases are TGTGCCAGCAGCTTAGGCGTCCTTTCCCACGAGCAGTACTTC.

This clonotype was found a few times. The genes are TRBV5-1 and TRBJ2-5; D remains ambiguous. V was shortened by 2 bases and J by 2 bases, with 10 bases between the two germline ends. CDR1 and CDR2 from the germline V gene are SGHRS and YFSETQ. CDR3 length: 14 amino acids. The CDR3 bases are TGCGCCAGCAGCTTAGGCCCAGCGCAAGAGACCCAGTACTTC. Translated: CASSLGPAQETQYF.

The V call is TRBV7-9, the J call TRBJ2-2, with D possibly matching TRBD2 (5 bases). Trimming removed 5 bases from V and 4 bases from J, with 20 bases in between. The CDR3 length is 17 residues. From germline, CDR1 is SEHNR and CDR2 FQNEAQ (reference sequence). Here the CDR3 reads CASSVLTGKAITGELFF. CDR3 nucleotide sequence: TGTGCCAGCAGCGTTTTAACCGGGAAAGCGATCACCGGGGAGCTGTTTTTT.

This clonotype has just a few counts. This rearrangement joins TRBV9 to TRBJ2-7; 7 positions match TRBD2. J was trimmed by 2 bases and V by 2 bases; bases with no gene match: 4. CDR3 length: 14 amino acids. CDR1 and CDR2 from the germline V gene are SGDLS and YYNGEE. As DNA, the CDR3 is TGTGCCAGCAGCGTTGGCGGGAGCCCCTACGAGCAGTACTTC. Protein sequence: CASSVGGSPYEQYF.

This clonotype was found a few times. V usage is TRBV7-9 and J usage is TRBJ2-1; no clear D. The CDR3 extends over 15 amino acids. The V end was cut by 5 bases, the J end by 0 bases, with 11 bases between. Per germline, CDR1 SEHNR and CDR2 FQNEAQ (reference sequence). CDR3 DNA sequence: TGTGCCAGCAGCACACCAGACTTCTCCTACAATGAGCAGTTCTTC. Translating gives CASSTPDFSYNEQFF.

This clonotype turned up a few times. CDR3 sequence: CSVNWFNEQFF. Written as DNA, the CDR3 is TGCAGCGTTAACTGGTTCAATGAGCAGTTCTTC. This chain uses TRBV29-1 with TRBJ2-1; no firm D call. The germline V and J ends were trimmed by 5 bases and 6 bases, with 8 bases remaining between them. The CDR3 has 11 amino acids. Germline V gene sequence: CDR1 SQVTM, CDR2 ANQGSEA.

This clonotype was picked up one time. This rearrangement joins TRBV5-6 to TRBJ2-1; D is uncertain. Trimming pared 1 base from V and 0 bases from J, leaving 8 bases between. The CDR3 has 15 amino acids. CDR1 SGHDT and CDR2 YYEEEE come from the germline V gene. This chain's CDR3 is CASSLQPSSYNEQFF. In DNA form, the CDR3 reads TGTGCCAGCAGCTTGCAACCTAGCTCCTACAATGAGCAGTTCTTC. The variable domain in full, with the rest retrieved from reference TRBV5-6 and TRBJ2-1, is DAGVTQSPTHLIKTRGQQVTLRCSPKSGHDTVSWYQQALGQGPQFIFQYYEEEERQRGNFPDRFSGHQFPNYSSELNVNALLLGDSALYLCASSLQPSSYNEQFFGPGTRLTVL.

Many counts were recorded for this clonotype. The V and J genes are TRBV5-1 and TRBJ2-5, with a weak D call TRBD2 (6 bases). The DNA end is a closer match to TRBJ2-1, so the J assignment may be wrong. CDR1 and CDR2 (germline): SGHRS, YFSETQ. CDR3 length: 13 amino acids. In DNA form, the CDR3 reads TGCGCCAGCAGCGAGACTAGCTACAATGAGCAGTTCTTC. This sequence encodes CASSETSYNEQFF.